The 10 T cell receptor beta chains below come from one sample, sequenced in a study of T cells after yellow fever vaccination. TCRdb reprocessed the 5' RACE reads via MiXCR and lists one record per CDR3 protein. The table lists about 350,000 distinct CDR3 sequences, roughly 10% of them singletons. Sequencing was performed on PBMCs, taken on the day of the first yellow fever vaccination. The receptors here all came from a man aged 18-30 years who received the YFV17D yellow fever vaccine.

This chain links TRBV9 with TRBJ2-2; 8 bases agree with TRBD2. This CDR3 contains 15 residues. J lost 6 bases, V lost 2 bases, and 6 bases had no gene match. Germline V gene sequence: CDR1 SGDLS, CDR2 YYNGEE. The CDR3 sequence is CASSVGGANSGELFF. Written as DNA, the CDR3 is TGTGCCAGCAGCGTCGGGGGGGCCAACTCCGGGGAGCTGTTTTTT.

This clonotype was seen only a few times. This chain uses TRBV27 with TRBJ2-7; D possibly corresponds to TRBD1 (5 bases). CDR3 length: 14 amino acids. The ends were cut back, 4 bases at V and 2 bases at J, with 12 bases in the middle. Per the germline V gene, CDR1 is MNHEY and CDR2 is SMNVEV (reference sequence). This chain's CDR3 is CASSSSRDPYEQYV. CDR3 in DNA: TGTGCCAGCAGTTCCTCCAGGGATCCCTACGAGCAGTACGTC.

This clonotype showed up many times. The chain combines TRBV11-3 with TRBJ2-3, with 9 bases identical to TRBD2. The CDR3 consists of 13 residues. The germline V gene encodes CDR1 SGHNT and CDR2 YENEEA. V lost 5 bases and J lost 5; bases outside the gene matches: 2. As DNA, the CDR3 is TGTGCCAGCAGCGCGGGGGGGGGAGATACGCAGTATTTT. Translated: CASSAGGGDTQYF. Combining the CDR3 with reference TRBV11-3 and TRBJ2-3 gives the whole variable domain EAGVVQSPRYKIIEKKQPVAFWCNPISGHNTLYWYLQNLGQGPELLIRYENEEAVDDSQLPKDRFSAERLKGVDSTLKIQPAELGDSAVYLCASSAGGGDTQYFGPGTRLTVL.

This clonotype was observed a handful of times. The chain combines TRBV6-1 with TRBJ2-3; D uncertain. CDR3 length equals 15 residues. V was cut by 9 bases and J by 4 bases, with 20 bases left in between. The germline CDR1 and CDR2 sequences are MNHNS and SASEGT. CDR3 nucleotides: TGTGCCAGTAGGGCCTCCCGGACCAGCGCAGATACGCAGTATTTT. It encodes CASRASRTSADTQYF.

This clonotype was counted between two and nine times. The chain carries TRBV11-2 and TRBJ1-5, with D uncertain. The V end was cut by 0 bases, the J end by 4 bases, with 7 bases between. The germline V gene encodes CDR1 SGHAT and CDR2 FQNNGV. This CDR3 contains 14 residues. This CDR3 is CASSLDHTNQPQHF. CDR3 in DNA: TGTGCCAGCAGCTTAGATCATACAAATCAGCCCCAGCATTTT.

This clonotype was seen a few times. The rearrangement joins TRBV12-3 or TRBV12-4 to TRBJ1-4; 9 bases are shared with TRBD1. This CDR3 is 15 amino acids long. After removal of 3 bases from V and 2 bases from J, the junction contained 1 base not matched to a gene. The CDR3 spells CASSFGTGTNEKLFF. Here the CDR3 DNA reads TGTGCCAGCAGTTTCGGGACAGGGACTAATGAAAAACTGTTTTTT.

This rearrangement joins TRBV4-1 to TRBJ1-5; D gene uncertain. Germline CDR1 reads MGHRA; CDR2 reads YSYEKL. The CDR3 runs to 15 residues. Trimming removed 4 bases at V and 0 bases at J, with 10 bases between. The CDR3 sequence: CASSPAQYSNQPQHF. The CDR3 DNA sequence: TGCGCCAGCAGCCCGGCACAGTATAGCAATCAGCCCCAGCATTTT.

In its sample, this clonotype was seen a few times. The gene calls are TRBV5-1 and TRBJ1-2; TRBD1 agrees at 9 bases. The CDR3 runs to 15 residues. The V gene's germline CDR1 is SGHRS and CDR2 YFSETQ. With 4 bases clipped from V and 3 bases from J, the junction kept 7 bases outside the gene matches. The CDR3 DNA is TGCGCCAGCAGCCCGACAGGGGGACCCGACTATGGCTACACCTTC. Its protein is CASSPTGGPDYGYTF.

This chain joins TRBV25-1 and TRBJ2-7; D is unclear. The germline gives CDR1 MGHDK, CDR2 SYGVNS. This CDR3 has 14 residues. V was shortened by 3 bases and J by 1 base, with 10 bases between the two germline ends. The CDR3 sequence: CASSEGPLSYEQYF. DNA of the CDR3: TGTGCCAGCAGTGAGGGCCCGCTTTCCTACGAGCAGTACTTC.

V usage is TRBV15 and J usage is TRBJ2-2, with TRBD1 matching 8 bases. CDR1 is LNHNV, CDR2 YYDKDF, per germline (reference sequence). This CDR3 contains 16 residues. The V segment lost 0 bases and the J segment 7 bases; nucleotides outside the gene matches: 7. CDR3 in DNA: TGTGCCACCAGCAGAGAGAGGACAGGGAGTGGCGGGGAGCTGTTTTTT. Protein sequence: CATSRERTGSGGELFF.